The present T cell receptor beta chain was sequenced within a study of CD8 T cells in Susac syndrome. Reverse transcription of about 0.45 to 1 ug RNA was performed with random hexamers. A single record per CDR3 protein comes from TCRdb applying MiXCR to the immunoSEQ multiplex PCR reads. The repertoire holds roughly 67,000 distinct CDR3 sequences, with about 95% as singletons. V was pared by 2 bases and J by 3 bases, with 3 bases of the junction left unmatched. The germline gives CDR1 MNHEY, CDR2 SVGAGI. This CDR3 has 15 residues. The source is a human donor with multiple sclerosis. The genes are TRBV6-5 and TRBJ2-3; TRBD2 aligns across 9 bases. Sequencing was performed on CD8+ T cells from PBMCs. CDR3 sequence: CASSYGRGGTDTQYF. The CDR3 bases are TGTGCCAGCAGTTACGGGCGGGGGGGAACAGATACGCAGTATTTT.